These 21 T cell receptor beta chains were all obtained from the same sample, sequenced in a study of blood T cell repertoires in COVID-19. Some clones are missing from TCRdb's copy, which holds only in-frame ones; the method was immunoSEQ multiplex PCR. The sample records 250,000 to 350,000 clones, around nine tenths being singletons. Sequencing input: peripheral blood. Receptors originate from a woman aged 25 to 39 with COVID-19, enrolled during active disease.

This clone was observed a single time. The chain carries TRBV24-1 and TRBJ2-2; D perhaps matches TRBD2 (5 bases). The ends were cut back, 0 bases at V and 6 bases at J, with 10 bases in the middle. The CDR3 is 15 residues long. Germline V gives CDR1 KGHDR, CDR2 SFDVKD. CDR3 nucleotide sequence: TGTGCCACCAGTGATTTGGGATCGAGGGCCGGGGAGCTGTTTTTT. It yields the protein CATSDLGSRAGELFF.

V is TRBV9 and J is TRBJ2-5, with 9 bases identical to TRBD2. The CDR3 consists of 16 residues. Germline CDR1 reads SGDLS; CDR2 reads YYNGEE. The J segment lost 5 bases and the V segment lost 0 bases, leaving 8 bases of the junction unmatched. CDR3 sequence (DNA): TGTGCCAGCAGCGTAGGTCTAGCGGGAACCACCGAGACCCAGTACTTC. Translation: CASSVGLAGTTETQYF.

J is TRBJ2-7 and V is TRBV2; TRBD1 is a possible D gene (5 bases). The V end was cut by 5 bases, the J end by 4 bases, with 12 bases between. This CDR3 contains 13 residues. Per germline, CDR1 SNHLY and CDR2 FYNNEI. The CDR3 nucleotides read TGTGCCAGCAGTAGCCTAGACAGTTACGAGCAGTACTTC. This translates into CASSSLDSYEQYF.

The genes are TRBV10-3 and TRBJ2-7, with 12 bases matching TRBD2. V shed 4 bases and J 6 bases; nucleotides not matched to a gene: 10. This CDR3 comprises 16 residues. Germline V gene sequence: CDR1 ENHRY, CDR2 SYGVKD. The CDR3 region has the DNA TGTGCCATCAGTGTCCCTCGACTAGCGGGAGTAGGCGAGCAGTACTTC. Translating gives CAISVPRLAGVGEQYF.

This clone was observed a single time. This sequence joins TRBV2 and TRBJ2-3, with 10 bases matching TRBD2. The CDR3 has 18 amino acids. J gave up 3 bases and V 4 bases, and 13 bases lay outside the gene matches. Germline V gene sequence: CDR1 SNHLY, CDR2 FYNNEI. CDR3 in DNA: TGTGCCAGCAGTGTAAGAAGCGGGAGGGCCGGGGGGACAGATACGCAGTATTTT. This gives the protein CASSVRSGRAGGTDTQYF.

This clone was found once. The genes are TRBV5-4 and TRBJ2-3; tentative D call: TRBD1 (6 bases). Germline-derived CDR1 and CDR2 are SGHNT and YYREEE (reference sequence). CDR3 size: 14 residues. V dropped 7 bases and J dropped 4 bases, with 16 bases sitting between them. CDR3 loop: CASGPRTAPDTQYF. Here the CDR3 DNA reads TGTGCCAGCGGCCCAAGGACAGCACCAGATACGCAGTATTTT.

CDR3 sequence: CSVRSSAAPSGYTF. The CDR3 nucleotides read TGCAGCGTTCGGTCCTCGGCGGCACCAAGTGGCTACACCTTC. The J gene is TRBJ1-2, the V gene TRBV29-1; D gene unclear. Trimming shortened V by 5 bases and J by 7 bases, and 20 bases separated the two germline ends. Germline CDR1 SQVTM, CDR2 ANQGSEA. CDR3 length: 14 amino acids.

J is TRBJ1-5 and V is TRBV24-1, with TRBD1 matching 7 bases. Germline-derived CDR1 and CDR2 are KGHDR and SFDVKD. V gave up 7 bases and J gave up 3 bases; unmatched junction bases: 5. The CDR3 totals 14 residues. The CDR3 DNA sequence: TGTGCCACCAGGCAGACAGGGAACAATCAGCCCCAGCATTTT. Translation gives CATRQTGNNQPQHF.

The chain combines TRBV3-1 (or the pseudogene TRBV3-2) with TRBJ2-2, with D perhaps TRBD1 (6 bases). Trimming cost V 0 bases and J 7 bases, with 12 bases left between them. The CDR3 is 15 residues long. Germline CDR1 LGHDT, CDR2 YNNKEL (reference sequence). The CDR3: CASSQDYRVNGELFF. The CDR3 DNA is TGTGCCAGCAGCCAAGATTACAGGGTGAACGGGGAGCTGTTTTTT.

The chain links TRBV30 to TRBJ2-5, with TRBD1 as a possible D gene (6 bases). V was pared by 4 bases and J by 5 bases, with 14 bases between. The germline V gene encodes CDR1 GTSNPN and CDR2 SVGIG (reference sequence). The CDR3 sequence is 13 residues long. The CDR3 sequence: CAWTGAQGETQYF. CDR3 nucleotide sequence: TGTGCCTGGACAGGGGCCCAGGGGGAGACCCAGTACTTC.

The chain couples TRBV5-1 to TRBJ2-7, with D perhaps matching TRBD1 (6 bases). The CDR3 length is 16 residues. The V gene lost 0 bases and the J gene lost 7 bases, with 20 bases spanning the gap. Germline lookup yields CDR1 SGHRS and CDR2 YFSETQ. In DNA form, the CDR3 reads TGCGCCAGCAGCTTGGGGATGAGCTGGGGGCCTCGGGAGCAGTACTTC. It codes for CASSLGMSWGPREQYF.

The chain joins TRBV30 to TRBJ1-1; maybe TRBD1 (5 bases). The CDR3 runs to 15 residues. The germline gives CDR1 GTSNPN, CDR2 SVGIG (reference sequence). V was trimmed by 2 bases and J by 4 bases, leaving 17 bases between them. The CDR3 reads CAWSLRTGGFTEAFF. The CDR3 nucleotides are TGTGCCTGGAGTCTCCGGACGGGGGGTTTCACTGAAGCTTTCTTT.

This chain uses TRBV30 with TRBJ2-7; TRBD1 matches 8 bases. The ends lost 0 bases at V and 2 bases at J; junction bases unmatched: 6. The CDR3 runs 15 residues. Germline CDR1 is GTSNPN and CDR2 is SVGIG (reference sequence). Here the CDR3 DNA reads TGTGCCTGGAGTGTTCTGGACAGGGTTACCTACGAGCAGTACTTC. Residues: CAWSVLDRVTYEQYF.

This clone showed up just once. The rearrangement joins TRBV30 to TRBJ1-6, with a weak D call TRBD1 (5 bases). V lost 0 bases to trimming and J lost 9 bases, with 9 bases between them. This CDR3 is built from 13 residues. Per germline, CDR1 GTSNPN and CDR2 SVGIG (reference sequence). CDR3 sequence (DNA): TGTGCCTGGAGTGTTCAGGGAAGTTCACCCCTCCACTTT. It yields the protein CAWSVQGSSPLHF.

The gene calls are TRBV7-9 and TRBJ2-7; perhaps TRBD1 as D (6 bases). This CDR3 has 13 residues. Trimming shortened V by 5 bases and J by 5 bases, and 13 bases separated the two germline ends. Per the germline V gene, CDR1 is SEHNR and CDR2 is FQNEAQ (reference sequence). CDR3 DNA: TGTGCCAGCAGCGTAGTACAGGGCGACGAGCAGTACTTC. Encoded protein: CASSVVQGDEQYF.

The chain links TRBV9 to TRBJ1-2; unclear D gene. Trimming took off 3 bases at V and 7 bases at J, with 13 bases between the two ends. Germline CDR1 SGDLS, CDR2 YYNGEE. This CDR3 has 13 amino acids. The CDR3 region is CASSGVRNRGYTF. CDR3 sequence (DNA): TGTGCCAGCAGCGGGGTGAGGAATCGTGGCTACACCTTC.

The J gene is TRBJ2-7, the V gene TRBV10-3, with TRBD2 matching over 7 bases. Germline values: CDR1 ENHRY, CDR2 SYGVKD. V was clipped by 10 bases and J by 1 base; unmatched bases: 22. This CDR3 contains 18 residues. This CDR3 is CATSGRSLAGERSYEQYF. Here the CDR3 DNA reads TGTGCCACCTCAGGGAGGAGTTTGGCGGGAGAGAGGTCCTACGAGCAGTACTTC.

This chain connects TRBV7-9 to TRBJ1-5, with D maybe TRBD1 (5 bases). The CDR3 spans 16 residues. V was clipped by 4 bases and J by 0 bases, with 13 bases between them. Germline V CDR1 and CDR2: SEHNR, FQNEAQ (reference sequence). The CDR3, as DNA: TGTGCCAGCAGCTGGGCGGGGGAAGATAGCAATCAGCCCCAGCATTTT. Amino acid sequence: CASSWAGEDSNQPQHF. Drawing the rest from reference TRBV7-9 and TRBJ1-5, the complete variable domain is DTGVSQNPRHKITKRGQNVTFRCDPISEHNRLYWYRQTLGQGPEFLTYFQNEAQLEKSRLLSDRFSAERPKGSFSTLEIQRTEQGDSAMYLCASSWAGEDSNQPQHFGDGTRLSIL.

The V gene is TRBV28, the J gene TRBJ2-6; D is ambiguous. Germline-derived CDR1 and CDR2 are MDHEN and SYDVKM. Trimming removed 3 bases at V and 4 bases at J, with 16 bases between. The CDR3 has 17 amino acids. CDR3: CASSFDTGSPGANVLTF. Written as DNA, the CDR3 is TGTGCCAGCAGTTTTGATACCGGGTCCCCCGGGGCCAACGTCCTGACTTTC.

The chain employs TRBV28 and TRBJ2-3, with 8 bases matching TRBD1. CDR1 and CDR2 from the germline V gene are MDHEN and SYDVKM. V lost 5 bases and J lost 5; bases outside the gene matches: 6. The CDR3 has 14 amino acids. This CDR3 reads CASSLDRERDTQYF. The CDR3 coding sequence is TGTGCCAGCAGTCTGGACAGGGAGAGAGATACGCAGTATTTT.

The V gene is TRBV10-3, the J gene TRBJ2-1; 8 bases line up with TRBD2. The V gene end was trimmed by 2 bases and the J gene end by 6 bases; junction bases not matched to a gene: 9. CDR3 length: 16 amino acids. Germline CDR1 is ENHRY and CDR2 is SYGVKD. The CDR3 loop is CAISEPGTRSGNEQFF. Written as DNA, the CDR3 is TGTGCCATCAGTGAGCCTGGGACTAGGTCCGGCAATGAGCAGTTCTTC.